Below, 11 T cell receptor beta chains from the same sample are listed, as sequenced in a study of molecular identifiers for immune sequencing clone quantification (dated by TCRdb to about 2018). Library method: PCR. The run used an Illumina HiSeq 4000. The public reads were reanalyzed by TCRdb: fastp trimming at Q25, MiXCR alignment, in-frame beta chains only. Entries that share a CDR3 protein sequence are merged under the most common genes and DNA. Recorded for this sample are around 54,000 distinct CDR3 sequences; 20% to 25% of them occurred a single time. The ten largest clones add up to about 2% of the sample. Sequencing input: naive CD8+ T cells from blood, with Jurkat cell RNA spiked in. The cell subset or site label on this specimen signifies: FACS-sorted CD8+CD4-CCR7+CD45RA+ naive T cells. Source of these receptors: a human donor in good health. Some libraries in this study had Jurkat cell RNA spiked in.

This clonotype showed up many times. The rearrangement joins TRBV12-3 or TRBV12-4 to TRBJ2-3; D might be TRBD1 or TRBD2, each matching 5 bases. The V gene lost 4 bases and the J gene lost 8 bases, with 13 bases spanning the gap. The CDR3 has 13 residues. Here the CDR3 DNA reads TGTGCCAGCAGTTGGGGACCCGGTGGTACGCAGTATTTT. It specifies CASSWGPGGTQYF.

The V and J genes are TRBV7-6 and TRBJ2-1; no clear D gene. The CDR3 totals 16 residues. In germline, CDR1 is SGHVS, CDR2 FNYEAQ. Between the trimmed V and J ends, which lost 5 bases and 8 bases, there was a span of 22 bases. The CDR3 DNA follows: TGTGCCAGCAGCCCCCACGTAGAGGCAGGCCCCGATGAGCAGTTCTTC. Translating gives CASSPHVEAGPDEQFF.

This clonotype occurred a few times. CDR3 sequence: CASSYPSREGHNEQFF. Here the CDR3 DNA reads TGTGCCAGCAGTTACCCGTCGCGGGAGGGCCACAATGAGCAGTTCTTC. The V gene is TRBV6-2 or TRBV6-3, the J gene TRBJ2-1; the match to TRBD2 covers 9 bases. This CDR3 region has 16 residues. After removal of 2 bases from V and 5 bases from J, the junction contained 7 bases not matched to a gene. The germline V gene encodes CDR1 MNHEY and CDR2 SVGEGT.

Points on this clonotype: This clone may be a read error of a much larger clone one base away. The chain recombines TRBV4-1 with TRBJ2-3; D remains ambiguous. The CDR3 consists of 14 residues. Germline assignment: CDR1 MGHRA and CDR2 YSYEKL. CDR3 sequence: CASRQVLGKDTQYF. Written as DNA, the CDR3 is TGCGCCAGCCGCCAAGTTTTGGGAAAGGATACGCAGTATTTT.

About this clonotype itself: This sequence may be a read error, since a much larger clone differs from it by one base. The chain joins TRBV4-2 to TRBJ2-7, with 8 bases identical to TRBD1. V gave up 0 bases and J gave up 3 bases; unmatched junction bases: 7. This CDR3 comprises 16 residues. Per germline, CDR1 LGHNA and CDR2 YNFKEQ. CDR3 DNA: TGTGCCAGCAGCCAAGAAACCGACAGGGGATGCTACGAGCAGTACTTC. Its translation: CASSQETDRGCYEQYF.

The gene calls are TRBV19 and TRBJ1-5; the D gene is possibly TRBD1 (6 bases). The CDR3 is 16 residues long. Per the germline V gene, CDR1 is LNHDA and CDR2 is SQIVND (reference sequence). The V end lost 4 bases, the J end lost 5 bases, and 18 bases lay between the germline ends. CDR3 nucleotides: TGTGCCAGTAGTAAGGACAGATTTCGCCCCGATCAGCCCCAGCATTTT. This codes for CASSKDRFRPDQPQHF.

The table lists this clonotype with many counts. The V gene is TRBV10-3, the J gene TRBJ2-1, with D possibly matching TRBD2 (6 bases). Germline CDR1 reads ENHRY; CDR2 reads SYGVKD. This CDR3 comprises 14 residues. The V gene lost 8 bases and the J gene lost 6 bases, with 17 bases spanning the gap. The CDR3 nucleotides are TGTGCCATCCGGGACCTAGCGCGGGGCAATGAGCAGTTCTTC. It codes for CAIRDLARGNEQFF.

The sample holds many counts of this clonotype. The chain uses TRBV9 and TRBJ1-1; D unclear. This CDR3 is 13 amino acids long. V dropped 0 bases and J dropped 6 bases, with 9 bases sitting between them. Germline lookup yields CDR1 SGDLS and CDR2 YYNGEE. Written as DNA, the CDR3 is TGTGCCAGCAGCGTAGGAGGAGGCTCTGAAGCTTTCTTT. It yields the protein CASSVGGGSEAFF. Using reference TRBV9 and TRBJ1-1 for the parts outside the CDR3, the full variable domain is DSGVTQTPKHLITATGQRVTLRCSPRSGDLSVYWYQQSLDQGLQFLIQYYNGEERAKGNILERFSAQQFPDLHSELNLSSLELGDSALYFCASSVGGGSEAFFGQGTRLTVV.

This clonotype was picked up many times. The gene calls are TRBV5-6 and TRBJ1-5, with unresolved D. Germline V lookup: CDR1 SGHDT, CDR2 YYEEEE. Between the trimmed V and J ends, which lost 4 bases and 0 bases, there was a span of 11 bases. This CDR3 region has 15 residues. For the CDR3, the DNA is TGTGCCAGCAGCAGAGGGATTGGTAGCAATCAGCCCCAGCATTTT. This gives the protein CASSRGIGSNQPQHF.

Ten or more counts support this clonotype. The chain recombines TRBV5-1 with TRBJ1-1, with a possible D match to TRBD1 (5 bases). CDR1 and CDR2 (germline): SGHRS, YFSETQ. This CDR3 comprises 13 residues. V lost 0 bases and J lost 8, with 11 bases in between. The CDR3 coding sequence is TGCGCCAGCAGCTTGGGGGGGGGTGGAGAAGCTTTCTTT. Its protein is CASSLGGGGEAFF.

This clonotype was detected ten times or more. This rearrangement joins TRBV7-9 to TRBJ2-5, with TRBD1 as a possible D gene (6 bases). CDR3 length equals 14 residues. Germline assignment: CDR1 SEHNR and CDR2 FQNEAQ (reference sequence). V was pared by 5 bases and J by 4 bases, with 14 bases between. The CDR3 nucleotides are TGTGCCAGCAGCCCCTCAGGGGTAGGAGAGACCCAGTACTTC. This codes for CASSPSGVGETQYF.